This TCR beta chain was captured in a study of T cell repertoires in cytomegalovirus infection. Study-wide context: Selected CMV epitopes included recently identified HLA-C-restricted ones as well as well-studied HLA-B-restricted ones. CMV infection together with matching HLA type was indicated by public TCR beta signatures. Overall study results and limits: HLA-C-restricted TCR beta clonotypes specific for CMV led the ex vivo response.

The CDR3 consists of 14 residues. Trimming pared 0 bases from V and 3 bases from J, leaving 8 bases between. The germline CDR1 and CDR2 sequences are MGHRA and YSYEKL. Each CDR3 protein gets one entry after TCRdb re-called the reads with MiXCR. The repertoire holds about 830,000 distinct CDR3 sequences, with about 33% as singletons. In its sample, this clonotype was seen a few times. Its target is unknown. The sequencing used cultured CD8+ T cells from PBMCs, collected from culture after CMV antigen stimulation. The chain uses TRBV4-1 and TRBJ1-1, with a weak D call TRBD1 (5 bases). This sequence was found in a human donor in good health (CMV status not recorded). Some clones in this sample may be carry-over from other donors' samples. The CDR3 protein is CASSQESGYTEAFF. The CDR3 DNA reads as TGCGCCAGCAGCCAAGAGTCAGGGTACACTGAAGCTTTCTTT.